The 3 T cell receptor beta chains below were found in one sample sequenced in a study of radiotherapy plus CTLA-4 blockade in lung cancer. The data were produced by immunoSEQ multiplex PCR, yet TCRdb's version contains in-frame clones alone and is incomplete. The sample yields tens of thousands of clones, more than 85% seen once. The input for sequencing was peripheral blood, taken from a patient treated with radiotherapy plus ipilimumab. Receptors originate from a human donor with non-small cell lung cancer that progressed on radiotherapy plus ipilimumab.

This clone came up once. The gene calls are TRBV6-5 and TRBJ1-3, with 8 bases lining up with TRBD1. CDR3 length: 15 residues. Germline V CDR1 and CDR2: MNHEY, SVGAGI. Trimming removed 6 bases from V and 1 base from J; junction bases left unmatched: 5. The CDR3 reads CASSSGQGSGNTIYF. The CDR3 DNA reads as TGTGCCAGCAGCTCTGGACAGGGATCTGGAAACACCATATATTTT.

This chain links TRBV4-2 with TRBJ2-2; D remains ambiguous. Trimming shortened V by 5 bases and J by 0 bases, and 13 bases separated the two germline ends. There are 16 residues in the CDR3. Germline loops: CDR1 LGHNA, CDR2 YNFKEQ. In nucleotides, the CDR3 is TGTGCCAGCAGCTCAGGACCGGGCTCGAACACCGGGGAGCTGTTTTTT. It translates to CASSSGPGSNTGELFF.

The rearrangement uses TRBV9 and TRBJ2-2; maybe TRBD1 (6 bases). The V gene lost 4 bases and the J gene lost 1 base, with 8 bases spanning the gap. Germline loops: CDR1 SGDLS, CDR2 YYNGEE. CDR3 size: 14 residues. This chain's CDR3 is CASSLQGNTGELFF. The CDR3 DNA follows: TGTGCCAGCAGCTTACAGGGGAACACCGGGGAGCTGTTTTTT.